These 21 T cell receptor beta chains came from one sample sequenced in a study of read filtering for tumor transcriptome and immune sequencing. This library used roughly 400 ng RNA and molecular barcoded adaptors spanning alpha/delta and beta/gamma chains. TCRdb called the reads again in MiXCR, with one record for every CDR3 protein. Of approximately 62,000 distinct CDR3 sequences listed, approximately 18% are singletons. Sequenced input: a population of CD138-negative cells sorted from bone marrow. Source of these receptors: a donor at least 40 years old with multiple myeloma.

This clonotype was recorded at least ten times. The J gene is TRBJ1-5, the V gene TRBV20-1; the D is unclear. V was clipped by 0 bases and J by 2 bases, with 11 bases between them. Germline V CDR1 and CDR2: DFQATT, SNEGSKA (reference sequence). The CDR3 is 15 residues long. The CDR3 DNA follows: TGCAGTGCTAGAGATGGTGGGGAAGGCAATCAGCCCCAGCATTTT. It yields the protein CSARDGGEGNQPQHF.

In this sample, this clonotype turned up many times. The rearrangement links TRBV10-3 to TRBJ2-1; 7 bases fit TRBD2. There are 15 residues in the CDR3. In germline, CDR1 is ENHRY, CDR2 SYGVKD. J was trimmed by 3 bases and V by 10 bases; bases with no gene match: 12. The CDR3 DNA follows: TGTGCCACCGAACCTAGCGGCGCTATCTACAATGAGCAGTTCTTC. It is translated as CATEPSGAIYNEQFF.

This clonotype has a count of ten or more. The chain has TRBV19 and TRBJ2-1, with D unclear. The CDR3 covers 13 residues. With 8 bases removed from V and 7 bases from J, the gap between germline ends came to 15 bases. Per germline, CDR1 LNHDA and CDR2 SQIVND (reference sequence). The chain's CDR3 is CASRSGGKNEQFF. For the CDR3, the DNA is TGTGCCAGTCGATCCGGCGGTAAGAATGAGCAGTTCTTC.

Ten or more counts support this clonotype. This sequence joins TRBV29-1 and TRBJ1-5; maybe TRBD1 (6 bases). Between the trimmed V and J ends, which lost 8 bases and 1 base, there was a span of 18 bases. There are 15 residues in the CDR3. Germline CDR1 is SQVTM and CDR2 is ANQGSEA. The CDR3 region is CSFSQGIGSNQPQHF. Written as DNA, the CDR3 is TGCAGCTTTTCACAGGGAATTGGGAGCAATCAGCCCCAGCATTTT.

The table lists this clonotype with many counts. The gene calls are TRBV9 and TRBJ2-2; TRBD1 aligns across 10 bases. Germline V gene lookup returns CDR1 SGDLS and CDR2 YYNGEE. After removal of 3 bases from V and 2 bases from J, the junction contained 4 bases not matched to a gene. CDR3 length: 16 residues. CDR3 in DNA: TGTGCCAGCAGCGCCAGACAGGGGGCAAACACCGGGGAGCTGTTTTTT. This gives the protein CASSARQGANTGELFF.

At least ten counts were recorded for this clonotype. The rearrangement links TRBV20-1 to TRBJ2-1; the D call may be TRBD1 or TRBD2 (5 bases each). The CDR3 sequence is 15 residues long. CDR1 is DFQATT, CDR2 SNEGSKA, per germline (reference sequence). Trimming shortened V by 6 bases and J by 0 bases, and 15 bases separated the two germline ends. This chain's CDR3 is CSALGVARSYNEQFF. CDR3 bases: TGCAGTGCCCTGGGGGTAGCGCGCTCCTACAATGAGCAGTTCTTC.

This clonotype showed up many times. The chain uses TRBV6-2 or TRBV6-3 and TRBJ2-1; either TRBD1 or TRBD2 may supply D (5 bases each). V lost 4 bases to trimming and J lost 4 bases, with 23 bases between them. Germline V lookup: CDR1 MNHEY, CDR2 SVGEGT. CDR3 length: 18 amino acids. The CDR3 sequence: CASSSWGSKRIQYNEQFF. The DNA for the CDR3 is TGTGCCAGCAGTTCCTGGGGGTCGAAGCGGATACAATACAATGAGCAGTTCTTC.

V usage is TRBV20-1 and J usage is TRBJ2-1, with D unclear. Trimming pared 0 bases from V and 0 bases from J, leaving 9 bases between. Germline assignment: CDR1 DFQATT and CDR2 SNEGSKA (reference sequence). This CDR3 has 15 amino acids. In DNA form, the CDR3 reads TGCAGTGCTAGAGATCTCCGCCTCTCCTACAATGAGCAGTTCTTC. Translated: CSARDLRLSYNEQFF.

This clonotype was seen at least ten times. This chain joins TRBV6-6 and TRBJ1-1, with TRBD1 matching over 10 bases. The CDR3 length is 16 residues. Trimming took 5 bases from V and 5 from J; bases not matched to a gene: 11. Germline assignment: CDR1 MNHNY and CDR2 SVGAGI (reference sequence). The CDR3 DNA is TGTGCCAGCAGTCTCCCCAATCCGGGACAGGGGACTGAAGCTTTCTTT. Residues: CASSLPNPGQGTEAFF.

This clonotype was detected ten times or more. The chain links TRBV3-1 to TRBJ2-5; no reliable D call. Germline values: CDR1 LGHDT, CDR2 YNNKEL (reference sequence). The V end lost 1 base, the J end lost 4 bases, and 7 bases lay between the germline ends. This CDR3 comprises 13 residues. For the CDR3, the DNA is TGTGCCAGCAGCCAAGTGGACGGAGAGACCCAGTACTTC. Protein sequence: CASSQVDGETQYF.

Ten or more counts support this clonotype. The chain recombines TRBV28 with TRBJ1-1, with D hard to call. Per the germline V gene, CDR1 is MDHEN and CDR2 is SYDVKM. The V end lost 5 bases, the J end lost 10 bases, and 17 bases lay between the germline ends. This CDR3 has 13 residues. CDR3 in amino acids: CASSTNSLLGAFF. DNA of the CDR3: TGTGCCAGCAGTACCAACAGCCTCCTGGGAGCTTTCTTT.

This clonotype was recorded many times. The chain links TRBV6-6 to TRBJ1-1; maybe TRBD1 (5 bases). V lost 2 bases and J lost 0, with 16 bases in between. Germline V lookup: CDR1 MNHNY, CDR2 SVGAGI (reference sequence). This CDR3 has 17 amino acids. The DNA for the CDR3 is TGTGCCAGCAGTTACCTTGGGGCAGTCACAATGAACACTGAAGCTTTCTTT. It codes for CASSYLGAVTMNTEAFF.

This clonotype appeared many times. CDR3 sequence: CASSFLALLVSGANVLTF. The DNA for the CDR3 is TGTGCCAGCAGCTTCCTCGCATTACTTGTCTCTGGGGCCAACGTCCTGACTTTC. The chain links TRBV7-9 to TRBJ2-6, with no clear D. Trimming removed 3 bases at V and 0 bases at J, with 15 bases between. Germline CDR1 reads SEHNR; CDR2 reads FQNEAQ (reference sequence). The length of the CDR3 is 18 residues.

This clonotype was detected ten times or more. V and J are TRBV28 and TRBJ1-5, with 8 bases aligning to TRBD1. The V segment lost 4 bases and the J segment 2 bases; nucleotides outside the gene matches: 7. CDR3 length equals 16 residues. Germline assignment: CDR1 MDHEN and CDR2 SYDVKM. The CDR3 coding sequence is TGTGCCAGCAGTTCTCCTGGACAGGGAGGCAATCAGCCCCAGCATTTT. As protein: CASSSPGQGGNQPQHF.

The CDR3 protein is CASSSRRGIVYEQYF. CDR3 bases: TGTGCCAGCAGCTCCCGTCGGGGTATAGTCTACGAGCAGTACTTC. V and J are TRBV11-2 and TRBJ2-7; perhaps TRBD2 as D (5 bases). This CDR3 has 15 residues. CDR1 SGHAT and CDR2 FQNNGV come from the germline V gene. The V and J ends lost 4 bases and 3 bases respectively, with 16 bases between them.

The chain links TRBV7-2 to TRBJ2-3; 9 bases fit TRBD2. V lost 10 bases, J lost 5 bases, and 10 bases stayed unmatched. This CDR3 is built from 14 residues. Germline values: CDR1 SGHTA, CDR2 FQGNSA. CDR3 protein: CATGLARGIDTQYF. The DNA of the CDR3 is TGTGCCACCGGACTAGCGAGAGGGATAGATACGCAGTATTTT.

This clonotype was recorded at least ten times. The gene calls are TRBV7-2 and TRBJ2-7; TRBD1 matches at 7 bases. Looked up from germline, CDR1 is SGHTA and CDR2 is FQGNSA. CDR3 length: 14 amino acids. Trimming took 5 bases from V and 0 from J; bases not matched to a gene: 4. The CDR3 loop is CASSTDRSSYEQYF. CDR3 bases: TGTGCCAGCAGCACGGACAGGTCCTCCTACGAGCAGTACTTC.

The V and J genes are TRBV7-3 and TRBJ2-5, with 11 bases matching TRBD2. V was pared by 1 base and J by 5 bases, with 12 bases of the junction left unmatched. The CDR3 is made up of 18 amino acids. The germline gives CDR1 SGHTA, CDR2 FQGTGA. The CDR3 DNA reads as TGTGCCAGCAGCTTAAACGCCCGATCTAGCGGGGGGCGGGAGACCCAGTACTTC. Its translation: CASSLNARSSGGRETQYF.

This clonotype was seen at least ten times. The rearrangement links TRBV10-3 to TRBJ2-1, with 9 bases aligning to TRBD1. This CDR3 is 14 amino acids long. CDR1 ENHRY and CDR2 SYGVKD come from the germline V gene. The V segment lost 5 bases and the J segment 7 bases; nucleotides outside the gene matches: 6. The CDR3 protein is CAISRTGEKNEQFF. CDR3 DNA sequence: TGTGCCATCAGTCGGACAGGGGAAAAGAATGAGCAGTTCTTC.

Worth noting for this clonotype: This may arise from a read error, as a much more abundant clone is one base away. The chain joins TRBV18 to TRBJ2-1; a weak D match, TRBD2 (5 bases). The CDR3 covers 11 residues. The V gene's germline CDR1 is KGHSH and CDR2 LQKENI. CDR3 region: CAAGPRNGQFF. DNA of the CDR3: TGTGCCGCGGGCCCCCGAAATGGGCAGTTCTTC.

This clonotype was found many times. For the CDR3, the DNA is TGCGCCAGCAGCTTGCGGCGGGGGCCTGACAATGAGCAGTTCTTC. It specifies CASSLRRGPDNEQFF. The chain recombines TRBV5-1 with TRBJ2-1, with a tentative D call TRBD2 (7 bases). V lost 1 base to trimming and J lost 5 bases, with 13 bases between them. Germline values: CDR1 SGHRS, CDR2 YFSETQ. This CDR3 contains 15 residues.